Sequencing of this T cell receptor (beta chain) was carried out in a study of blood T cell repertoires in COVID-19. Across the whole study: The origin of the acute and convalescent COVID-19 samples was the United States, Italy and Spain. PBMCs, B-cell-depleted T cells, or T cells provided the cDNA or gDNA that made up the material.

Source study methods: Researchers report that nucleated cell counts were estimated from reference gene primer amplification. Profiling relied on immunoSEQ multiplex PCR, and the TCRdb table lists in-frame clones only, not all of them. The V and J calls and clone size are taken from that table; D and trimming were inferred from the DNA. The data show about 39,000 clones, with more than 80% seen just once and around 4.6% held by the top ten. The CDR3 is 15 residues long. Losses at the gene ends were 4 bases for V and 6 bases for J; bases not matched to a gene: 4. The germline V gene encodes CDR1 SGHNT and CDR2 YYREEE (reference sequence).

The sequence was obtained from a man in his fifties or sixties with acute or convalescent COVID-19. This chain uses TRBV5-4 with TRBJ2-1; 13 nucleotides align to TRBD2. The specimen sequenced was peripheral blood. The CDR3 reads CASSPGLAGPNEQFF. DNA of the CDR3: TGTGCCAGCAGCCCGGGACTAGCGGGACCCAATGAGCAGTTCTTC.